These 11 T cell receptor beta chains share one sample of origin, sequenced in a study of regulatory T cells in long-lasting Graves disease. The time point denotes: persistent/refractory GD, antithyroid drugs over 5 years with positive TRAb. With RNA extracted from PBMCs as input, the TCR library was made. Building of the TCR beta libraries involved iRepertoire HTBI primers and Arm-PCR of CDR3 regions. One entry per CDR3 protein results from TCRdb running MiXCR on the multiplex PCR reads. Among around 460,000 distinct CDR3 sequences, under 25% were seen once, and the ten largest hold over 6%. Sequencing was performed on peripheral blood mononuclear cells (PBMCs), taken when the disease was refractory, from a patient treated with antithyroid drugs. Source of these receptors: a female donor with Graves disease.

This clonotype was counted ten times or more. The rearrangement uses TRBV5-1 and TRBJ1-6, with 10 bases identical to TRBD1. The junction had 14 bases not matched to a gene; V was cut back by 4 bases and J by 13 bases. The CDR3 totals 16 residues. In germline, CDR1 is SGHRS, CDR2 YFSETQ. The CDR3 nucleotides read TGCGCCAGCAGCGCGGACACCGGGACAGGGGACTTCCCCCTCCACTTT. Translated, it gives CASSADTGTGDFPLHF.

V is TRBV9 and J is TRBJ1-2; D unresolved. This CDR3 spans 12 amino acids. The ends were cut back, 3 bases at V and 4 bases at J, with 7 bases in the middle. Germline CDR1 is SGDLS and CDR2 is YYNGEE. The CDR3, as DNA: TGTGCCAGCAGCGGGAGTCCCTATGGCTACACCTTC. Translation: CASSGSPYGYTF.

This clonotype was seen many times. CDR3 DNA: TGTGCCTGGGACAGGGGGAACACTGAAGCTTTCTTT. This codes for CAWDRGNTEAFF. This chain connects TRBV30 to TRBJ1-1; 8 nucleotides line up with TRBD1. The length of the CDR3 is 12 residues. The V segment lost 5 bases and the J segment 1 base; nucleotides outside the gene matches: 0. CDR1 and CDR2 from the germline V gene are GTSNPN and SVGIG (reference sequence).

This clonotype has a count of ten or more. The chain carries TRBV12-3 or TRBV12-4 and TRBJ1-5, with a possible D match to TRBD1 (6 bases). V was trimmed by 6 bases and J by 5 bases, leaving 14 bases between them. The CDR3 consists of 14 residues. The DNA of the CDR3 is TGTGCCAGCAGGGTCGGACAGACAGATCAGCCCCAGCATTTT. This translates into CASRVGQTDQPQHF.

The chain carries TRBV19 and TRBJ1-4; D is unresolved. Germline V gene sequence: CDR1 LNHDA, CDR2 SQIVND (reference sequence). The germline V and J ends were trimmed by 3 bases and 4 bases, with 9 bases remaining between them. The CDR3 consists of 14 residues. This CDR3 is CASSIPVLNEKLFF. CDR3 coding DNA: TGTGCCAGTAGTATCCCGGTCCTTAATGAAAAACTGTTTTTT.

The chain uses TRBV7-2 and TRBJ1-1, with a weak D call TRBD1 (5 bases). CDR3 size: 15 residues. Germline V gene lookup returns CDR1 SGHTA and CDR2 FQGNSA. V was shortened by 2 bases and J by 4 bases, with 14 bases between the two germline ends. In nucleotides, the CDR3 is TGTGCCAGCAGCTTATGGGGGGGGAGGACCACTGAAGCTTTCTTT. Protein sequence: CASSLWGGRTTEAFF.

The V gene is TRBV24-1, the J gene TRBJ1-2; a possible D gene is TRBD1 (5 bases). Germline V gene sequence: CDR1 KGHDR, CDR2 SFDVKD. V lost 7 bases and J lost 0, with 11 bases in between. This CDR3 comprises 14 residues. CDR3 in DNA: TGTGCCACCAGCGGCAGGGAGACTAACTATGGCTACACCTTC. The encoded protein is CATSGRETNYGYTF.

The rearrangement links TRBV27 to TRBJ2-1; no firm D call. The CDR3 loop spans 13 amino acids. The germline CDR1 and CDR2 sequences are MNHEY and SMNVEV (reference sequence). The V end was cut by 8 bases, the J end by 1 base, with 9 bases between. The CDR3 nucleotides read TGTGCCAGCTGGTCCTTGTCCTACAATGAGCAGTTCTTC. It yields the protein CASWSLSYNEQFF.

The chain uses TRBV7-2 and TRBJ1-1; D gene unclear. Germline lookup yields CDR1 SGHTA and CDR2 FQGNSA. The CDR3 is 15 residues long. V was clipped by 4 bases and J by 1 base, with 13 bases between them. CDR3 nucleotide sequence: TGTGCCAGCAGCTATACCCGGACGGGGAACACTGAAGCTTTCTTT. Its translation is CASSYTRTGNTEAFF.

Of note for this clonotype: Just one base apart from a much larger clone, this may be a read error. Because the CDR3 is missing its conserved closing phenylalanine or tryptophan, this is likely a read error. The chain recombines TRBV7-9 with TRBJ1-4; 9 bases line up with TRBD1. The germline V gene encodes CDR1 SEHNR and CDR2 FQNEAQ (reference sequence). With V trimmed by 3 bases and J by 5 bases, 4 bases remained unmatched. CDR3 length: 15 residues. The CDR3 loop is CASSFSGTGNEKLFL. In DNA, the CDR3 is TGTGCCAGCAGCTTCTCCGGGACAGGGAATGAAAAACTGTTTCTT.

This clonotype was observed many times. The V gene is TRBV27, the J gene TRBJ2-5; 7 bases are a match to TRBD1. The germline CDR1 and CDR2 sequences are MNHEY and SMNVEV (reference sequence). V shed 1 base and J 5 bases; nucleotides not matched to a gene: 4. The CDR3 has 14 residues. The CDR3 DNA is TGTGCCAGCAGTTTATTGAGCAGGGGGGAGACCCAGTACTTC. It specifies CASSLLSRGETQYF.